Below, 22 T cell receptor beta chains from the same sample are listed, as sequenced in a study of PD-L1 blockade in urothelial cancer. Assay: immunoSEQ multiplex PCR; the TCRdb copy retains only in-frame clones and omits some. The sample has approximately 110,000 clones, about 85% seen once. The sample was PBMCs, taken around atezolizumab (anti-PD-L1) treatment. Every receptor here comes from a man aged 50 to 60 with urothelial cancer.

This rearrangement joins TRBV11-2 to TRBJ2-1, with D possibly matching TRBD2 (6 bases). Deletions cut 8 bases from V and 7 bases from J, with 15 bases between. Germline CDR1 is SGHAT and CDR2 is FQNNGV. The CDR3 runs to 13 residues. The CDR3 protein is CASGGLGLNEQFF. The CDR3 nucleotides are TGTGCCAGCGGGGGACTGGGCTTGAATGAGCAGTTCTTC.

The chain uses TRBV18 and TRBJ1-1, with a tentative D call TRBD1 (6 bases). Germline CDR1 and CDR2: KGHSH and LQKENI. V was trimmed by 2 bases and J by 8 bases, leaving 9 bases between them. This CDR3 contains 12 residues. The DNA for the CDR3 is TGTGCCAGCTCACCAATACAGGGCGAAGCTTTCTTT. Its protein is CASSPIQGEAFF. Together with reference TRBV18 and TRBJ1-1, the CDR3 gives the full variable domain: NAGVMQNPRHLVRRRGQEARLRCSPMKGHSHVYWYRQLPEEGLKFMVYLQKENIIDESGMPKERFSAEFPKEGPSILRIQQVVRGDSAAYFCASSPIQGEAFFGQGTRLTVV.

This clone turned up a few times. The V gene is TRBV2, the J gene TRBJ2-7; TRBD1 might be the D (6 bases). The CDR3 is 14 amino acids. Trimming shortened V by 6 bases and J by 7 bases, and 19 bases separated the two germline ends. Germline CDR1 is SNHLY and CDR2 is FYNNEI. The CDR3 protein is CASSEQHRVREQYF. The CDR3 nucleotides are TGTGCCAGCAGCGAACAACACAGGGTGAGGGAGCAGTACTTC.

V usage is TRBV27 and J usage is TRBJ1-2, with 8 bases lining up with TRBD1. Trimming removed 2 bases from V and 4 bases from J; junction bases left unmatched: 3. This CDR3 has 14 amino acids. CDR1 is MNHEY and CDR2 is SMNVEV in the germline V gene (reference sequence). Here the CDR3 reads CASSLTGGLYGYTF. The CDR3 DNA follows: TGTGCCAGCAGTTTAACAGGGGGGCTCTATGGCTACACCTTC.

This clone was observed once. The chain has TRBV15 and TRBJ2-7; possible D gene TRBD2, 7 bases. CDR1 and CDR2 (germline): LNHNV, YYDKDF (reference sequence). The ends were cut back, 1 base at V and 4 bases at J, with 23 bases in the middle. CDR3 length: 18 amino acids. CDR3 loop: CATSRGGRESPQGYEQYF. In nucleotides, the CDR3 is TGTGCCACCAGCAGAGGCGGGCGGGAGTCTCCCCAGGGGTACGAGCAGTACTTC.

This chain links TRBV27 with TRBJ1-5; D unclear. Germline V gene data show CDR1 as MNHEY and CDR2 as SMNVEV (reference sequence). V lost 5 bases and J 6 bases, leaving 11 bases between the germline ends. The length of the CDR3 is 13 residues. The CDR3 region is CASSQTRVQPQHF. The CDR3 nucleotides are TGTGCCAGCAGTCAAACTAGGGTTCAGCCCCAGCATTTT.

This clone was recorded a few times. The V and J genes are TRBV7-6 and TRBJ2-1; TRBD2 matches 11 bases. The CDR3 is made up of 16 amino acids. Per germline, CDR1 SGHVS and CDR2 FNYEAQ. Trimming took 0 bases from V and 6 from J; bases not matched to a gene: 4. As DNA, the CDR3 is TGTGCCAGCAGCTTAGCGACTAGCGGGATCGGCAATGAGCAGTTCTTC. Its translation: CASSLATSGIGNEQFF.

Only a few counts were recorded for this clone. In nucleotides, the CDR3 is TGTGCCAGCAGCTTAGGGAGTTACGAGCAGTACTTC. Its protein product is CASSLGSYEQYF. The gene calls are TRBV7-8 and TRBJ2-7; D unresolved. This CDR3 contains 12 residues. V was cut by 1 base and J by 4 bases, with 5 bases left in between. Germline assignment: CDR1 SGHVS and CDR2 FQNEAQ.

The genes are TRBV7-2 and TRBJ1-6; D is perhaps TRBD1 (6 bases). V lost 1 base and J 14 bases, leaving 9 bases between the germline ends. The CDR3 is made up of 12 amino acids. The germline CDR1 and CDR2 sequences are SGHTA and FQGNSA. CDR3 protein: CASSLDRVALHF. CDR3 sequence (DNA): TGTGCCAGCAGCTTAGACAGGGTGGCCCTCCACTTT.

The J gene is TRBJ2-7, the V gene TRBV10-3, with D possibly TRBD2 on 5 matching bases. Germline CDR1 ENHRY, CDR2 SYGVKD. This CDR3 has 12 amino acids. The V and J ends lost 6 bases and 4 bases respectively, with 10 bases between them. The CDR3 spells CAISPSRYEQYF. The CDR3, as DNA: TGTGCCATCAGCCCTAGCCGTTACGAGCAGTACTTC.

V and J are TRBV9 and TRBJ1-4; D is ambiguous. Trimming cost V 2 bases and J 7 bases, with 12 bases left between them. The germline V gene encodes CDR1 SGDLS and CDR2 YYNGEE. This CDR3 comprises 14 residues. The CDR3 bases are TGTGCCAGCAGCGTTCTGGGAGGGAGTGAAAAACTGTTTTTT. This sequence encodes CASSVLGGSEKLFF. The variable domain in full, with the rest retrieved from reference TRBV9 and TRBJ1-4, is DSGVTQTPKHLITATGQRVTLRCSPRSGDLSVYWYQQSLDQGLQFLIQYYNGEERAKGNILERFSAQQFPDLHSELNLSSLELGDSALYFCASSVLGGSEKLFFGSGTQLSVL.

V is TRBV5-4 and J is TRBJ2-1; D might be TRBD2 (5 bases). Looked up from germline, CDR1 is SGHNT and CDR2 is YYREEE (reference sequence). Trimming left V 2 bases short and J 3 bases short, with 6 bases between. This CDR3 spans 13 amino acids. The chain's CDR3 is CASSLRGYNEQFF. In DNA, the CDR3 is TGTGCCAGCAGCTTACGGGGCTACAATGAGCAGTTCTTC.

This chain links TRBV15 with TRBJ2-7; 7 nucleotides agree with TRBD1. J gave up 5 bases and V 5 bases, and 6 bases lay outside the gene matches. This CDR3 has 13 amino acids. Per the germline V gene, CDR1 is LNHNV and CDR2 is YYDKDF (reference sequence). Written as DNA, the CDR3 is TGTGCCACCAGCCGGGGACAGTATGACGAGCAGTACTTC. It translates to CATSRGQYDEQYF. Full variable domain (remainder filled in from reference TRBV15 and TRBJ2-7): DAMVIQNPRYQVTQFGKPVTLSCSQTLNHNVMYWYQQKSSQAPKLLFHYYDKDFNNEADTPDNFQSRRPNTSFCFLDIRSPGLGDTAMYLCATSRGQYDEQYFGPGTRLTVT.

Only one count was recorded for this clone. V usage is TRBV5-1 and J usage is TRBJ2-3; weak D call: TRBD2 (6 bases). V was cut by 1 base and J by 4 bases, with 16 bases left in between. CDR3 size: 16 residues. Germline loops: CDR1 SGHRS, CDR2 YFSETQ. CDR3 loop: CASSLSAGGGPDTQYF. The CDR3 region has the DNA TGCGCCAGCAGCTTGTCGGCCGGGGGAGGTCCAGATACGCAGTATTTT.

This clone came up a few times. Written as DNA, the CDR3 is TGTGCCAGCAGCGTAGGTTACGGAGATACGCAGTATTTT. Residues: CASSVGYGDTQYF. This chain connects TRBV9 to TRBJ2-3; D call uncertain. This CDR3 is built from 13 residues. The ends were cut back, 0 bases at V and 5 bases at J, with 7 bases in the middle. In germline, CDR1 is SGDLS, CDR2 YYNGEE.

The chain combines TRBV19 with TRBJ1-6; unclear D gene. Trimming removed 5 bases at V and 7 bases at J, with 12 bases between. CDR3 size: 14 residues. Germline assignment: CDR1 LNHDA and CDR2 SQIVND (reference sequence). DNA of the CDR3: TGTGCCAGTAGTGCCTTTCGGGGAAATTCACCCCTCCACTTT. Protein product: CASSAFRGNSPLHF.

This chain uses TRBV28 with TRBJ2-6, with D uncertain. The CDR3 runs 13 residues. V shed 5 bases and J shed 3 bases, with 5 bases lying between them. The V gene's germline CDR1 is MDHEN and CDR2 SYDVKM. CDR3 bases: TGTGCCAGCAGTCTTAATGGGGCCAACGTCCTGACTTTC. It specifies CASSLNGANVLTF.

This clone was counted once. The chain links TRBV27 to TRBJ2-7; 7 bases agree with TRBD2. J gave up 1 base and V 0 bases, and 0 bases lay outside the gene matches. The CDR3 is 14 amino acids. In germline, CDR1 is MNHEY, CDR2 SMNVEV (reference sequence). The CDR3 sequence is CASSLSGGSYEQYF. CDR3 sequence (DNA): TGTGCCAGCAGTTTATCCGGGGGGTCCTACGAGCAGTACTTC.

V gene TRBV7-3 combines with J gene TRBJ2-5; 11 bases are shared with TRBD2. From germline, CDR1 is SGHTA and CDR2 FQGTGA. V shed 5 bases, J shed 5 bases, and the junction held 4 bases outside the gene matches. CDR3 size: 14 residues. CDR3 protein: CASSLAGGGETQYF. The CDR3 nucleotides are TGTGCCAGCAGCCTAGCGGGAGGTGGGGAGACCCAGTACTTC. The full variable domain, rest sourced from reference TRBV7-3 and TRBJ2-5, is GAGVSQTPSNKVTEKGKYVELRCDPISGHTALYWYRQSLGQGPEFLIYFQGTGAADDSGLPNDRFFAVRPEGSVSTLKIQRTERGDSAVYLCASSLAGGGETQYFGPGTRLLVL.

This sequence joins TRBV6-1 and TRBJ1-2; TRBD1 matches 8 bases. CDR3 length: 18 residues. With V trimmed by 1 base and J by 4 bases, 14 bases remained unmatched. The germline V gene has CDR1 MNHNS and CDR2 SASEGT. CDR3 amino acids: CASSEDRQGAIRLYGYTF. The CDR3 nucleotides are TGTGCCAGCAGTGAAGACCGTCAGGGGGCGATTCGACTCTATGGCTACACCTTC.

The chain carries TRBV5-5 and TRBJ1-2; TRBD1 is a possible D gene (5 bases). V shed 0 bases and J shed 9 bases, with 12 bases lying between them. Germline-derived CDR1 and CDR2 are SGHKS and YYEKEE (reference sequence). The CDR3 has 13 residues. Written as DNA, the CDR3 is TGTGCCAGCAGCTTGGTGCAGGGCTTTAGCTACACCTTC. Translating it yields CASSLVQGFSYTF.

CDR3 in DNA: TGTGCCAGCAGCTGGGGACAGTACCTGAACACTGAAGCTTTCTTT. It specifies CASSWGQYLNTEAFF. The rearrangement uses TRBV6-6 and TRBJ1-1; TRBD1 matches at 7 bases. This CDR3 region has 15 residues. V lost 6 bases, J lost 0 bases, and 7 bases stayed unmatched. Germline-derived CDR1 and CDR2 are MNHNY and SVGAGI (reference sequence).